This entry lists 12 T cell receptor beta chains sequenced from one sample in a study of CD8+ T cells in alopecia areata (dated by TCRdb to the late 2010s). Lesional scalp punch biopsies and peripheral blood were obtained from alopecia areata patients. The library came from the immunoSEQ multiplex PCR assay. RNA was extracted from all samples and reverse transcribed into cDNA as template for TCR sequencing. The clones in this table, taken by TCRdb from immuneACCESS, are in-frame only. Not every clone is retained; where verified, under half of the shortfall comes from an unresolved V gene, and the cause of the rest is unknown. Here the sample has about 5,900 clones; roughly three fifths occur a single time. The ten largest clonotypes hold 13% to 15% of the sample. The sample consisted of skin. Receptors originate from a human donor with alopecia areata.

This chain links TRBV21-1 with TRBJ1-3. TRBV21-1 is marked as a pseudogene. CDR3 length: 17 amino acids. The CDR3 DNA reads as TGTGCCAGCAGCACTGCTCCGAAGGGGGGCCCTGGAAACACCATATATTTT. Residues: CASSTAPKGGPGNTIYF.

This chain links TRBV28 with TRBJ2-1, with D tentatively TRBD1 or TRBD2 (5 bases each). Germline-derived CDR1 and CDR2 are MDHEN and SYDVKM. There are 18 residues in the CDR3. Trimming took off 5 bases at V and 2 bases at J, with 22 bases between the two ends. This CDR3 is CASSRPLGTRPAYNEQFF. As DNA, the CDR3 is TGTGCCAGCAGTCGTCCTCTAGGGACCCGACCTGCCTACAATGAGCAGTTCTTC.

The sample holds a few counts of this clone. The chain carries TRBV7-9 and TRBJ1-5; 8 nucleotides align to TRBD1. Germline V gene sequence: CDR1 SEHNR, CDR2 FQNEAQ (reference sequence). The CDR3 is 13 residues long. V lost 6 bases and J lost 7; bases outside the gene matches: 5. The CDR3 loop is CASSSQGAQPQHF. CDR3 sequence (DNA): TGTGCCAGCAGTTCCCAGGGGGCACAGCCCCAGCATTTT.

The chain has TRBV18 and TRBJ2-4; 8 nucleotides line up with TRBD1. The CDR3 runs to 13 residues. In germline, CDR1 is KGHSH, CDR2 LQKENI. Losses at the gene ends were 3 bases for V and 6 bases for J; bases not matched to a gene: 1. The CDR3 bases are TGTGCCAGCTCACCCGGGACAGGAAACATTCAGTACTTC. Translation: CASSPGTGNIQYF.

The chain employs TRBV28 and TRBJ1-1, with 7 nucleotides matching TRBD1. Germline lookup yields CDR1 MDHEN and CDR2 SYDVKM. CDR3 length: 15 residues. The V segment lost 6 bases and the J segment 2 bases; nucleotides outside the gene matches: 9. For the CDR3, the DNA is TGTGCCAGCAGCCCCCGGGACAGACTTAACACTGAAGCTTTCTTT. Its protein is CASSPRDRLNTEAFF.

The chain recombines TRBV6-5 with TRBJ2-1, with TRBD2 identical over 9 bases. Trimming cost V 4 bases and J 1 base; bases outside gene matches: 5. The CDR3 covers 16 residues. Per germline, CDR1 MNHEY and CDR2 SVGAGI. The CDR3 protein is CASSLAGVGSYNEQFF. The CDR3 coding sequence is TGTGCCAGCAGTTTAGCGGGAGTGGGGTCCTACAATGAGCAGTTCTTC.

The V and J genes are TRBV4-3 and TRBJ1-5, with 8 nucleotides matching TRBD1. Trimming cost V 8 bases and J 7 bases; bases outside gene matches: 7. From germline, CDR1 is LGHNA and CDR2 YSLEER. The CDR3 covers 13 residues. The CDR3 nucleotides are TGCGCCAGCCAAGGACAGGGCGGGCAGCCCCAGCATTTT. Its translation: CASQGQGGQPQHF.

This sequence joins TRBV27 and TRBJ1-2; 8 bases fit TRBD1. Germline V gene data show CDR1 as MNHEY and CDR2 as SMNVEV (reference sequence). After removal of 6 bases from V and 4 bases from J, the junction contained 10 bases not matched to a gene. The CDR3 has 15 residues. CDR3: CASSPPGQGIYGYTF. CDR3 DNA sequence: TGTGCCAGCAGCCCTCCCGGACAGGGCATCTATGGCTACACCTTC.

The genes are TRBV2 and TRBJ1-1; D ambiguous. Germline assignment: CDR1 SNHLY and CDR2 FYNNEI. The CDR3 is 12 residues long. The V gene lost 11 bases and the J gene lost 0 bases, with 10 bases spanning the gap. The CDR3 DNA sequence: TGTGCCGGCGACCCCCTGAACACTGAAGCTTTCTTT. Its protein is CAGDPLNTEAFF.

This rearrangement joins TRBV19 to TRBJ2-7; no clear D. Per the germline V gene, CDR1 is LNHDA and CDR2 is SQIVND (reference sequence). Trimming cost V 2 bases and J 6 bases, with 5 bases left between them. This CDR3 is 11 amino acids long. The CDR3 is CASSISGEQYF. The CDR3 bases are TGTGCCAGTAGTATAAGTGGCGAGCAGTACTTC.

As DNA, the CDR3 is TGCGCCAGCAGCCAAGGGGGTGGGACGGACCTTTTGAATACGCAGTATTTT. Encoded protein: CASSQGGGTDLLNTQYF. The rearrangement uses TRBV4-1 and TRBJ2-3; D is perhaps TRBD1 or TRBD2 (5 bases each). CDR1 is MGHRA, CDR2 YSYEKL, per germline. The CDR3 runs to 17 residues. The V gene lost 1 base and the J gene lost 7 bases, with 21 bases spanning the gap.

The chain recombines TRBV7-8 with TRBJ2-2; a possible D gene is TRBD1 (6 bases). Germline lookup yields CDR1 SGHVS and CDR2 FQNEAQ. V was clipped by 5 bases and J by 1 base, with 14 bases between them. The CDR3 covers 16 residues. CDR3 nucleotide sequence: TGTGCCAGCAGCCTACGACAGGCCCTGAACACCGGGGAGCTGTTTTTT. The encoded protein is CASSLRQALNTGELFF.